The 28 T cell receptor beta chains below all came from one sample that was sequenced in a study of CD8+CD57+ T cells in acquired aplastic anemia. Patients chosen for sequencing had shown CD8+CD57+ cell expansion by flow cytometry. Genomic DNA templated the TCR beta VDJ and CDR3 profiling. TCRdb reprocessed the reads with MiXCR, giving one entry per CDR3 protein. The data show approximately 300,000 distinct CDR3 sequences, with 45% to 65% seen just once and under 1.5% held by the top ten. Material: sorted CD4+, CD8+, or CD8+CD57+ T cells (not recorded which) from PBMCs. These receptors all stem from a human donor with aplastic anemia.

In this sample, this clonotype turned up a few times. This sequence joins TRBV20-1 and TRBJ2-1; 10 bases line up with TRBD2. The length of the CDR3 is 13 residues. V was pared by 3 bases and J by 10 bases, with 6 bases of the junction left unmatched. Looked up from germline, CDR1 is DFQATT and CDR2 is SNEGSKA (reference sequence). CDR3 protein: CSARLAGGQEQFF. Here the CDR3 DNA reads TGCAGTGCTAGGTTAGCGGGAGGACAAGAGCAGTTCTTC.

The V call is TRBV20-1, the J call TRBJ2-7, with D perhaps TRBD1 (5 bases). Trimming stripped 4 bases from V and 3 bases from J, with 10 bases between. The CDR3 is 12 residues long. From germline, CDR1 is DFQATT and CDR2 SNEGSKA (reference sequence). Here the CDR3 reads CSATTDSYEQYF. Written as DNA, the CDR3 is TGCAGTGCTACAACCGACAGCTACGAGCAGTACTTC.

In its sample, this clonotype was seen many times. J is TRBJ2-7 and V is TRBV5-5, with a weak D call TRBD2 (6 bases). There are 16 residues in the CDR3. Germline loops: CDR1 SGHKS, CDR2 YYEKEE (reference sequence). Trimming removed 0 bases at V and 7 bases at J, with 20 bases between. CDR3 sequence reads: CASSLEGGHTLREQYF. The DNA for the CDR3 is TGTGCCAGCAGCTTGGAGGGAGGACATACCTTACGGGAGCAGTACTTC.

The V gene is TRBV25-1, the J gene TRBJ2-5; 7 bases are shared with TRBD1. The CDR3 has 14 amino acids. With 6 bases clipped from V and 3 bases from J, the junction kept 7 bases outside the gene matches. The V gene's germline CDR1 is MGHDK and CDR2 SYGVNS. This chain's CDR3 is CASSKRTGEETQYF. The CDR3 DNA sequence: TGTGCCAGCAGCAAGAGAACAGGGGAAGAGACCCAGTACTTC.

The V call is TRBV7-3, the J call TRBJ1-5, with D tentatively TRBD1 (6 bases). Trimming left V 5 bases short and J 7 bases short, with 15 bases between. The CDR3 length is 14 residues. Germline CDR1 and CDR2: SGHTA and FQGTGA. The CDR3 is CASSTGSPGQPQHF. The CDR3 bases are TGTGCCAGCAGCACAGGGAGCCCCGGGCAGCCCCAGCATTTT.

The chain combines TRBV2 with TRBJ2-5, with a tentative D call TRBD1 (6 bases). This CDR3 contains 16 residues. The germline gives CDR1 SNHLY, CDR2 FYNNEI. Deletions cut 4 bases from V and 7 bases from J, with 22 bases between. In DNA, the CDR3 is TGTGCCAGCAGTGTGAGGGCCCAACAGGGCAGCGGGACCCAGTACTTC. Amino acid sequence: CASSVRAQQGSGTQYF.

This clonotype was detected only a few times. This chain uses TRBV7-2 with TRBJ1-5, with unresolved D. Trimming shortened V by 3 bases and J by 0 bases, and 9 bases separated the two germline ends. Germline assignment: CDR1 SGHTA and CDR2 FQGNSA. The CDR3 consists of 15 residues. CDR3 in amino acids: CASSLVRNSNQPQHF. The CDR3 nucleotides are TGTGCCAGCAGCTTGGTACGGAATAGCAATCAGCCCCAGCATTTT.

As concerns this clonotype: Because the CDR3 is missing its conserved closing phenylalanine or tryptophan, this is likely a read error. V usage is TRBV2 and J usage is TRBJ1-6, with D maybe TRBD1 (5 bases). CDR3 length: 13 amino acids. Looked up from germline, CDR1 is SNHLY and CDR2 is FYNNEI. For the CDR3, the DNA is TGTGCCGGCAGTGGGCCAGGGTCTTCACCCCTCCACTGT. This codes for CAGSGPGSSPLHC.

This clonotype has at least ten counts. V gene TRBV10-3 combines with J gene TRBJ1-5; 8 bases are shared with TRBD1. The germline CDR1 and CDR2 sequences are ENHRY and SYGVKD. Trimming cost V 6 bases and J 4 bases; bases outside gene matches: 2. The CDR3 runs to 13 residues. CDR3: CAIRDRDNQPQHF. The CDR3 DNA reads TGTGCCATCAGGGACAGGGATAATCAGCCCCAGCATTTT.

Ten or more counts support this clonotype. CDR3 residues: CASSVGQTSYEQYF. CDR3 bases: TGTGCCAGCAGCGTAGGACAGACCTCCTACGAGCAGTACTTC. The genes are TRBV9 and TRBJ2-7; possible D gene TRBD1, 5 bases. The CDR3 extends over 14 amino acids. Germline V gene data show CDR1 as SGDLS and CDR2 as YYNGEE. The V gene lost 0 bases and the J gene lost 0 bases, with 7 bases spanning the gap.

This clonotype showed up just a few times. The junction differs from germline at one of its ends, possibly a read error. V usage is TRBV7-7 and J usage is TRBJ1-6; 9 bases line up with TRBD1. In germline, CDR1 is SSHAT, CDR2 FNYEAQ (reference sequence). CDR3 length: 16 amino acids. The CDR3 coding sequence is TGTGCTAGCAGCCGGGACCCGGGACAGGGAAATTCACCCCTCCACTTT. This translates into CASSRDPGQGNSPLHF. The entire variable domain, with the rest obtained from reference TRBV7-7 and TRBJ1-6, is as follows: GAGVSQSPRYKVTKRGQDVTLRCDPISSHATLYWYQQALGQGPEFLTYFNYEAQPDKSGLPSDRFSAERPEGSISTLTIQRTEQRDSAMYRCASSRDPGQGNSPLHFGNGTRLTVT.

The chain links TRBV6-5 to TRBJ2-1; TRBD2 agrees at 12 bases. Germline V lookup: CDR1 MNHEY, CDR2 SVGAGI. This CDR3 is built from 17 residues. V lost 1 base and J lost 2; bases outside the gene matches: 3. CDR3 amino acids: CASSYWASGGAYNEQFF. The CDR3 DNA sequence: TGTGCCAGCAGTTACTGGGCTAGCGGGGGGGCCTACAATGAGCAGTTCTTC.

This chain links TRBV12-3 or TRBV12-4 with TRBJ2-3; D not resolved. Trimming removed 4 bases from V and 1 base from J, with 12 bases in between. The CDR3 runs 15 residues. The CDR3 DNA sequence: TGTGCCAGCAGTTCCACCCAGCCTGGCACAGATACGCAGTATTTT. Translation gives CASSSTQPGTDTQYF.

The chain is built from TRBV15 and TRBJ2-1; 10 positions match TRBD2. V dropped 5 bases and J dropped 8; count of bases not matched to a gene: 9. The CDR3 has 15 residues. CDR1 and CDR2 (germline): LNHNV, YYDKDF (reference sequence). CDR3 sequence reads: CATSLRGLAIHEQFF. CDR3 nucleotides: TGTGCCACCAGCCTTAGGGGACTAGCGATTCATGAGCAGTTCTTC.

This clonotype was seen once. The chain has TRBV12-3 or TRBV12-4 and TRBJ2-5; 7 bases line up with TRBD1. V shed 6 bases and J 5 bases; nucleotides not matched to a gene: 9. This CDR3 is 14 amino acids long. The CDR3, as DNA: TGTGCCAGCAGAAGGGACAGCTCCTACGAGACCCAGTACTTC. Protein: CASRRDSSYETQYF.

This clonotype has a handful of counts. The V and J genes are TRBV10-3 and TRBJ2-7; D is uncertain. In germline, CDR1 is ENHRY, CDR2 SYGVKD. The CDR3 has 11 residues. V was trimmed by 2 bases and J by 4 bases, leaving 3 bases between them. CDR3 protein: CAISENYEQYF. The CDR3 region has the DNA TGTGCCATCAGTGAGAATTACGAGCAGTACTTC.

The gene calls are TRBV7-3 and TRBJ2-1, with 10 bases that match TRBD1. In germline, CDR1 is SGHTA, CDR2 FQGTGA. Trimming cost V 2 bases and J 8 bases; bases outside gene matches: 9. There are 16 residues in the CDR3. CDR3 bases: TGTGCCAGCAGCTTAGACCGGGACAGGGGCAGCCATGAGCAGTTCTTC. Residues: CASSLDRDRGSHEQFF.

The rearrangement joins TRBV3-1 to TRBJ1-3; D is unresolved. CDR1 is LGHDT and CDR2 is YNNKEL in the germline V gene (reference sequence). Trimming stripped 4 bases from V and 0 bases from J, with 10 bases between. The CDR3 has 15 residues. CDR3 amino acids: CASSRSSSSGNTIYF. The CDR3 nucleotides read TGTGCCAGCAGCCGTTCGAGTTCCTCTGGAAACACCATATATTTT.

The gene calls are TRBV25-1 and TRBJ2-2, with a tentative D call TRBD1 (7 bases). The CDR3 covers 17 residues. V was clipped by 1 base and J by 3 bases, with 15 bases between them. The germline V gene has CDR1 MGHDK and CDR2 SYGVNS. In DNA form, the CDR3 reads TGTGCCAGCAGTGAATCGGCAGGGGGACTTTACACCGGGGAGCTGTTTTTT. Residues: CASSESAGGLYTGELFF. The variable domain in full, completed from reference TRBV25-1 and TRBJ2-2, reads EADIYQTPRYLVIGTGKKITLECSQTMGHDKMYWYQQDPGMELHLIHYSYGVNSTEKGDLSSESTVSRIRTEHFPLTLESARPSHTSQYLCASSESAGGLYTGELFFGEGSRLTVL.

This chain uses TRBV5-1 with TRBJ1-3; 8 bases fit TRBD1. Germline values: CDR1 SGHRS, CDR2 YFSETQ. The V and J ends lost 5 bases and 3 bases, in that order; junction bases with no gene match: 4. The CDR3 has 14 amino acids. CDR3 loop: CASSDRGHGNTIYF. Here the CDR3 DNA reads TGCGCCAGCAGTGACAGGGGACATGGAAACACCATATATTTT.

In DNA form, the CDR3 reads TGTGCCAGCGGGGGGACCGAGGTCTACGAGCAGTACTTC. Protein: CASGGTEVYEQYF. This chain connects TRBV2 to TRBJ2-7; D perhaps matches TRBD2 (6 bases). V was shortened by 8 bases and J by 3 bases, with 14 bases between the two germline ends. The CDR3 length is 13 residues. Germline CDR1 and CDR2: SNHLY and FYNNEI.

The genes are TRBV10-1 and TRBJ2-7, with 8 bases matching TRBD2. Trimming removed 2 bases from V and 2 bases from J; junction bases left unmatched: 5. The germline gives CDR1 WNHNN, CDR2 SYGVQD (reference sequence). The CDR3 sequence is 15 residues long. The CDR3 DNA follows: TGCGCCAGCAGTGAGAACCTAGCGGGTCCCTACGAGCAGTACTTC. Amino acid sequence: CASSENLAGPYEQYF.

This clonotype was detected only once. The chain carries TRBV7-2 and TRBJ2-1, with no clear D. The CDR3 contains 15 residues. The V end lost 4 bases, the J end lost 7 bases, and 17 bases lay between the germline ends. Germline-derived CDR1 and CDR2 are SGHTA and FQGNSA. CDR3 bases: TGTGCCAGCAGCTCTTTACCAACCCCCGAGAATGAGCAGTTCTTC. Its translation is CASSSLPTPENEQFF.

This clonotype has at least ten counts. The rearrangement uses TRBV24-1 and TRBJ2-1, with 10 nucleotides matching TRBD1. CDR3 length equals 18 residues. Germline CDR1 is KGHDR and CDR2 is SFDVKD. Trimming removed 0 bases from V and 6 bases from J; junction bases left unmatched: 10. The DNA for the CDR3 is TGTGCCACCAGTGATTTGGGTGGGGGGACAGGGGTCCCCAATGAGCAGTTCTTC. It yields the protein CATSDLGGGTGVPNEQFF.

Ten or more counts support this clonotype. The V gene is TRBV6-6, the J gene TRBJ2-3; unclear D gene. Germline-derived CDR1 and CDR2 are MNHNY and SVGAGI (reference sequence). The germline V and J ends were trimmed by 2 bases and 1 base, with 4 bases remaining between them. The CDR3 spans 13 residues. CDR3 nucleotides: TGTGCCAGCAGTTACCCCGGCACAGATACGCAGTATTTT. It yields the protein CASSYPGTDTQYF.

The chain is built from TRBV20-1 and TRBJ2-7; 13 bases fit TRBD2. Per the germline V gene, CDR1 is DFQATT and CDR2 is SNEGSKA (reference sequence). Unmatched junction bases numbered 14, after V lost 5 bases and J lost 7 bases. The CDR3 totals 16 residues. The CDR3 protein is CSAADTSGRASGEQYF. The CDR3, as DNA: TGCAGTGCTGCGGATACTAGCGGGAGGGCCAGCGGGGAGCAGTACTTC.

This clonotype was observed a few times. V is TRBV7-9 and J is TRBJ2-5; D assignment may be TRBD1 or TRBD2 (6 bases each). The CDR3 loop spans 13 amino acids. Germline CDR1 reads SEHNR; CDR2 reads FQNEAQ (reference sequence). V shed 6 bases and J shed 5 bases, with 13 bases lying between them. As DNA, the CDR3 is TGTGCCAGCAGGTCGGGGGCCCGTGAGACCCAGTACTTC. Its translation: CASRSGARETQYF.

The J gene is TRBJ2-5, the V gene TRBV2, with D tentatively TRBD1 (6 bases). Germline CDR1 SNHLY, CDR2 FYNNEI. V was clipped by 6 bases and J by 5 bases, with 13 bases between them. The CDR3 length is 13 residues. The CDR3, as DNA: TGTGCCAGCAGATCAGGGGTCCGGGAGACCCAGTACTTC. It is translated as CASRSGVRETQYF.